This is a list of T cell receptor beta chains from one sample in a study of OX40 agonist ivuxolimab in advanced cancers. The data were produced by immunoSEQ multiplex PCR, yet TCRdb's version contains in-frame clones alone and is incomplete. The table has nearly 50,000 clones, roughly 88% seen once. Sequenced here: CD4+ or CD8+ T cells sorted from blood, sampled in a trial of the OX40 agonist ivuxolimab. Source of these receptors: an adult with an advanced solid tumor such as melanoma, head and neck, liver or kidney cancer. The CDR3 runs from the conserved cysteine through the conserved F or W. Where a row states a size, it is once, few, many or the class of an expanded clone; other rows omit it.

j_call clone_size v_call cdr3_aa
TRBJ2-2 once TRBV19 CASSPGQQGTGELFF
TRBJ2-2 . TRBV5-1 CASSSSSERSGELFF
TRBJ2-1 . TRBV5-1 CASSPDRGISSYNEQFF
TRBJ2-1 . TRBV10-3 CAISVGGNSYNEQFF
TRBJ2-7 . TRBV6-6 CASRRGQGPYEQYF
TRBJ1-2 . TRBV4-1 CASSRDRDYGYTF
TRBJ2-7 once TRBV11-2 CASSSYSKPYEQYF
TRBJ2-2 . TRBV19 CASSSQGNAGELFF
TRBJ1-5 . TRBV5-4 CASSLGGTGRNQPQHF
TRBJ1-2 . TRBV5-1 CASSLGQGNYYGYTF
TRBJ2-5 . TRBV30 CAWSEGEFSGQETQYF
TRBJ2-1 . TRBV9 CASSVAPAGGYNEQFF
TRBJ1-6 . TRBV28 CASSFGGAGDSPLHF
TRBJ2-7 once TRBV15 CATSRDGGTYEQYF
TRBJ1-4 . TRBV6-1 CATKREDEKLFF
TRBJ2-3 . TRBV29-1 CSVLYLTDSTDTQYF
TRBJ2-1 . TRBV5-1 CASSLIPAYNEQFF
TRBJ2-2 . TRBV29-1 CSVGYLTSGRFAGELFF
TRBJ2-3 . TRBV9 CASSAAGGADTQYF
TRBJ2-7 . TRBV10-2 CASSEFGTSGSREQYF
TRBJ2-1 . TRBV5-1 CASSLVRLQRYEQFF
TRBJ2-2 . TRBV30 CAYRLAGGGTGELFF
TRBJ1-4 once TRBV18 CASSPAANEKLFF
TRBJ2-1 . TRBV5-4 CASSLIIMGLQQGNEQFF
TRBJ2-7 once TRBV7-6 CASSLRAGPGYEQYF
TRBJ2-3 . TRBV2 CASSPGTSGRPSTDTQYF
TRBJ2-1 . TRBV9 CASSVRLAGEGEQFF
TRBJ2-1 . TRBV5-1 CASSLGGYNEQFF
TRBJ2-7 . TRBV19 CASSIELGDTAYEQYF
TRBJ1-5 . TRBV5-1 CASSSSPGQPQHF
TRBJ2-5 . TRBV6-6 CASSYSLGGGLETQYF
TRBJ2-5 . TRBV5-8 CASSLRLTSGRGETQYF
TRBJ2-3 . TRBV7-8 CASSFGGRAGTQYF
TRBJ2-3 . TRBV4-1 CASSQDPRGRDTQYF
TRBJ2-1 . TRBV9 CASSPTTGAGGSSSYNEQFF
TRBJ1-1 . TRBV2 CASSQGYTEAFF
TRBJ2-7 . TRBV6-1 CASSERGRGIEQYF
TRBJ2-7 . TRBV18 CASSPTSGAPVYEQYF
TRBJ2-3 . TRBV7-9 CASSLEGIRGYF
TRBJ1-4 . TRBV6-6 CASRTTEKLFF
TRBJ2-7 . TRBV10-3 CATAFRDNSVREQYF
TRBJ2-7 . TRBV5-6 CASSLRLSYEQYF
TRBJ2-7 . TRBV5-1 CASSLIQTSGKEQYF